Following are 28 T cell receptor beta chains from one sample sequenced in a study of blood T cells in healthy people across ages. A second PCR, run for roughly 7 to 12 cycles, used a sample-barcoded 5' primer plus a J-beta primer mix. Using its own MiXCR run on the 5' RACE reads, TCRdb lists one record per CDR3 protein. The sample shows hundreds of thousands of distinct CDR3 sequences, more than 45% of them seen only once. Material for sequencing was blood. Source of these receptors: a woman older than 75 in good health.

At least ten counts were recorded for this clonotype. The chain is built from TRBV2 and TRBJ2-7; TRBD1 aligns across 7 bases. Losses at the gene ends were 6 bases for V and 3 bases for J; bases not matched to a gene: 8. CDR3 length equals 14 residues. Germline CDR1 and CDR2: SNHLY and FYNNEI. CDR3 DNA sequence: TGTGCCAGCAGCGCCGGGACAGTCCTCTACGAGCAGTACTTC. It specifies CASSAGTVLYEQYF. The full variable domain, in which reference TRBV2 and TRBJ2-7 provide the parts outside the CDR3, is EPEVTQTPSHQVTQMGQEVILRCVPISNHLYFYWYRQILGQKVEFLVSFYNNEISEKSEIFDDQFSVERPDGSNFTLKIRSTKLEDSAMYFCASSAGTVLYEQYFGPGTRLTVT.

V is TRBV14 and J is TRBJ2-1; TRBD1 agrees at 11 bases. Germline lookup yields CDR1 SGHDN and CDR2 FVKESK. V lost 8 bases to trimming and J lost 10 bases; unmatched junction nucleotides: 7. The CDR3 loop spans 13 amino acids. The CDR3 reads CASGQGAIPEQFF. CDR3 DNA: TGTGCCAGCGGACAGGGGGCAATCCCAGAGCAGTTCTTC.

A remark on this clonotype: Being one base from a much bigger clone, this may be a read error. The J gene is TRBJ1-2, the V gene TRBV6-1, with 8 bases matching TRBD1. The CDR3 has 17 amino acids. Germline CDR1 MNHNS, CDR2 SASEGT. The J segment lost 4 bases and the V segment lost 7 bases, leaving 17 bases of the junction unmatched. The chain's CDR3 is CASKTTGDDVGPYGYTF. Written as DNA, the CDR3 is TGTGCCAGCAAAACGACAGGGGACGATGTTGGGCCCTATGGCTACACCTTC.

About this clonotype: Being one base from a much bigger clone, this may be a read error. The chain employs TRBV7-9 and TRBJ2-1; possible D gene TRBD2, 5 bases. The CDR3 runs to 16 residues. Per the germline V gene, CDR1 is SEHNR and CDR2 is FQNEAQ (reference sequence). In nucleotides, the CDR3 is TGTGCCAGCAGCTTAGCTTCCAGCGGAGCCTACTATGAGCAGTTCTTC. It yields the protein CASSLASSGAYYEQFF.

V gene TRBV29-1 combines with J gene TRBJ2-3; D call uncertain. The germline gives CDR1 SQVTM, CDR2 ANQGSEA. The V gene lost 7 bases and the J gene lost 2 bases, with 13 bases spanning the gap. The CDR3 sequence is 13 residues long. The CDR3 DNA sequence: TGCAGCGGGGCAATAGGATTCACAGATACGCAGTATTTT. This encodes CSGAIGFTDTQYF.

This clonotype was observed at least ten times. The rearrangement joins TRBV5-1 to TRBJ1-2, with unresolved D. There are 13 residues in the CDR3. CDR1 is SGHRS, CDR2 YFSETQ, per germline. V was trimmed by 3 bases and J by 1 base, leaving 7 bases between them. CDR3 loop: CASSSIDNYGYTF. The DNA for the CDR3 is TGCGCCAGCAGCTCCATTGATAACTATGGCTACACCTTC.

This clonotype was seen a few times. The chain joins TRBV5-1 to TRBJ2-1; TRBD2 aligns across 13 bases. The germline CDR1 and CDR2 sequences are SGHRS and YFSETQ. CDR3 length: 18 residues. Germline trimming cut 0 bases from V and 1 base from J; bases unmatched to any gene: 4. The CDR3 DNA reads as TGCGCCAGCAGCTTGGCACTAGCGGGAGGGGGGTCCTACAATGAGCAGTTCTTC. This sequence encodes CASSLALAGGGSYNEQFF.

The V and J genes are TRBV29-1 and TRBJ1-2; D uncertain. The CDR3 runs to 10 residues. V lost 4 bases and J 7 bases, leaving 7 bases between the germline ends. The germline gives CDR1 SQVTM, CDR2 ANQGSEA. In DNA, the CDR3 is TGCAGCGTTGGTGGTCGTGGCTACACCTTC. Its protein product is CSVGGRGYTF.

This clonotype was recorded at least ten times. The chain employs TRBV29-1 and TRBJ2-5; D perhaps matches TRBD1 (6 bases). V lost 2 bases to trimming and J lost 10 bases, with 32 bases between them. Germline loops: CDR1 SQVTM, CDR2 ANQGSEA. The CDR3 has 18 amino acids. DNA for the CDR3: TGCAGCGTTGAAAAGGGCGTCTCAGGGCAGGGGATTTTATTGAGCCAGTACTTC. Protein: CSVEKGVSGQGILLSQYF.

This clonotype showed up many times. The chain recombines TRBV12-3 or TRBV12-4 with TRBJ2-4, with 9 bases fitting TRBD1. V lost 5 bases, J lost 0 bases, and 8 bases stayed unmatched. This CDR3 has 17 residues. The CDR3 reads CASSPGDRALAKNIQYF. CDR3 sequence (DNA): TGTGCCAGCAGTCCCGGGGACAGGGCGCTAGCCAAAAACATTCAGTACTTC.

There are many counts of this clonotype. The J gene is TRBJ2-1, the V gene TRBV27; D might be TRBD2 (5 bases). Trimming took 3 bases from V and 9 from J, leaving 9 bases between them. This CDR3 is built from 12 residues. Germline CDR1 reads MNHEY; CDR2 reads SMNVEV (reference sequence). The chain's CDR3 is CASSFLAGEQFF. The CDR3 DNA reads TGTGCCAGCAGTTTTCTGGCGGGTGAGCAGTTCTTC.

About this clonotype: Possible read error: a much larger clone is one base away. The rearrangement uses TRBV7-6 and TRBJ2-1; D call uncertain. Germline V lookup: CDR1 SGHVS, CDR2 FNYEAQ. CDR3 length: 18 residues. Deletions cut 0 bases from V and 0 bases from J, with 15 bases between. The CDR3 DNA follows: TGTGCCAGCAGCTTAGCGCTGGGTGGGGTTGGCTCCTACAATGAGCAGTTCTTC. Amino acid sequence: CASSLALGGVGSYNEQFF.

The CDR3 coding sequence is TGCGCCAGCAGCTGGGACAGCTTGAACACTGAAGCTTTCTTT. This gives the protein CASSWDSLNTEAFF. This chain uses TRBV5-1 with TRBJ1-1, with 7 bases matching TRBD1. This CDR3 has 14 amino acids. V shed 3 bases and J 0 bases; nucleotides not matched to a gene: 2. In germline, CDR1 is SGHRS, CDR2 YFSETQ. Complete variable domain (other parts from reference TRBV5-1 and TRBJ1-1): KAGVTQTPRYLIKTRGQQVTLSCSPISGHRSVSWYQQTPGQGLQFLFEYFSETQRNKGNFPGRFSGRQFSNSRSEMNVSTLELGDSALYLCASSWDSLNTEAFFGQGTRLTVV.

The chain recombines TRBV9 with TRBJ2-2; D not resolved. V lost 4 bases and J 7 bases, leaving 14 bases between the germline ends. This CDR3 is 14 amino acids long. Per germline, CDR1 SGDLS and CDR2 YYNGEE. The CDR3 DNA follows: TGTGCCAGCAGCCCCCAGCCCACCGGCGGGGAGCTGTTTTTT. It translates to CASSPQPTGGELFF.

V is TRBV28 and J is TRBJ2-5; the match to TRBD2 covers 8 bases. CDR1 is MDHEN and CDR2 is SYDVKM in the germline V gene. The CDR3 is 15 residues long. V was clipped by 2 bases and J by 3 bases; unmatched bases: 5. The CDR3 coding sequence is TGTGCCAGCAGTTTAATCGGGAGGGTAGAAGAGACCCAGTACTTC. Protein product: CASSLIGRVEETQYF.

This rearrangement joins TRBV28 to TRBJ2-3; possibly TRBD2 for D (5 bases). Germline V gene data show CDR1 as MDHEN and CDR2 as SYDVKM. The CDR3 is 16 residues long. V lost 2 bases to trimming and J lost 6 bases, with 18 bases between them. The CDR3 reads CASSLRGQVARDTQYF. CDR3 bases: TGTGCCAGCAGTTTAAGAGGGCAGGTGGCGAGGGATACGCAGTATTTT.

CDR3 sequence reads: CAGAIGETQYF. The CDR3, as DNA: TGTGCCGGCGCCATAGGAGAGACCCAGTACTTC. The chain joins TRBV9 to TRBJ2-5; no firm D call. The CDR3 covers 11 residues. CDR1 and CDR2 from the germline V gene are SGDLS and YYNGEE. The ends were cut back, 10 bases at V and 4 bases at J, with 11 bases in the middle.

This CDR3 is CASRPGLAPTRQYF. DNA for the CDR3: TGTGCCAGCAGACCGGGACTAGCTCCTACCAGGCAGTACTTC. The genes are TRBV6-5 and TRBJ2-7, with 9 bases identical to TRBD2. CDR1 and CDR2 (germline): MNHEY, SVGAGI. Trimming removed 6 bases from V and 9 bases from J; junction bases left unmatched: 12. The CDR3 length is 14 residues.

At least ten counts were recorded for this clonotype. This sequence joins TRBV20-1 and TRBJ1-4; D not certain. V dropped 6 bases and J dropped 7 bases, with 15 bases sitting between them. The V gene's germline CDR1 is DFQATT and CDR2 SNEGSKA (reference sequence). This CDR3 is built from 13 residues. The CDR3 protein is CSAPRNRPEKLFF. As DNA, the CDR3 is TGCAGTGCGCCTCGCAATCGACCTGAAAAACTGTTTTTT.

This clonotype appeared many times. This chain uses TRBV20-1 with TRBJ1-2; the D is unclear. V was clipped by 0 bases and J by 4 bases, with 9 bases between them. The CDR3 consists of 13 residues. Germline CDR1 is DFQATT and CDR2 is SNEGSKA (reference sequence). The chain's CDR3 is CSARDAGSYGYTF. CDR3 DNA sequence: TGCAGTGCTAGAGATGCGGGGAGCTATGGCTACACCTTC.

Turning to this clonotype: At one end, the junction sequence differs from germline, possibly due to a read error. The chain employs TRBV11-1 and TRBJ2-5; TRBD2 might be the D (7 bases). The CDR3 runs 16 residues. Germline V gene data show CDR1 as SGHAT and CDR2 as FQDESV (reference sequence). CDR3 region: CASSPEGGPGYNEQYF. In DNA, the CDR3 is TGCGCCAGCAGCCCTGAGGGGGGGCCGGGATACAATGAGCAGTACTTC.

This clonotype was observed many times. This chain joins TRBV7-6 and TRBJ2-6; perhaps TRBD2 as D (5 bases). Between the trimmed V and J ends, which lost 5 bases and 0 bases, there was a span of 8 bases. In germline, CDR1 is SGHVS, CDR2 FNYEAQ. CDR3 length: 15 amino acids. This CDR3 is CASSEDFSGANVLTF. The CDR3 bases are TGTGCCAGCAGCGAGGACTTCTCTGGGGCCAACGTCCTGACTTTC.

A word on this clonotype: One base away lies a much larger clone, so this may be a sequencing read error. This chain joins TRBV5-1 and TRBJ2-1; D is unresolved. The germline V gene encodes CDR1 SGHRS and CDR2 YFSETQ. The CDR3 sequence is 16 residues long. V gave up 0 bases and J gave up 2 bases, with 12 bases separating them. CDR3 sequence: CASSLAVAKTYNEQFF. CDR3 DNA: TGCGCCAGCAGCTTGGCCGTGGCGAAGACCTACAATGAGCAGTTCTTC.

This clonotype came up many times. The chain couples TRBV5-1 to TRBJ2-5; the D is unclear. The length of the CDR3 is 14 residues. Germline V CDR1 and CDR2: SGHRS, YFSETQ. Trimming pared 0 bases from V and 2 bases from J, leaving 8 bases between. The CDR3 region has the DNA TGCGCCAGCAGCTTGGCGACCCAGCAAGAGACCCAGTACTTC. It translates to CASSLATQQETQYF.

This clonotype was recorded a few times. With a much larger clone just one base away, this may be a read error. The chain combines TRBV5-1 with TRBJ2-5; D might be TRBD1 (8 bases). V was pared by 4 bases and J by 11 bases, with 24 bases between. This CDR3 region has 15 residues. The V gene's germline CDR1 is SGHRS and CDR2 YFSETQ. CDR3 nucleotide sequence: TGCGCCAGCAGCCTACAGGGGGAGGGCCTTGATGAGCAGTACTTC. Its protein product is CASSLQGEGLDEQYF.

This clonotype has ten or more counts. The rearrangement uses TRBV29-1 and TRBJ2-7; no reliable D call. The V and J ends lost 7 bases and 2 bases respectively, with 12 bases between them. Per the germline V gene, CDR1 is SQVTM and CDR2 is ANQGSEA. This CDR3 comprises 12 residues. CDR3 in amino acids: CSGAQSPYEQYF. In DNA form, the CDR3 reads TGCAGCGGGGCACAGTCACCCTACGAGCAGTACTTC.

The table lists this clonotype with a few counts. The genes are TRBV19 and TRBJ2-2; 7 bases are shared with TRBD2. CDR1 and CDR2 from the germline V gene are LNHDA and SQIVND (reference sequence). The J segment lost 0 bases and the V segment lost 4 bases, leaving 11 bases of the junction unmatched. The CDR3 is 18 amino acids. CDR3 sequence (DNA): TGTGCCAGTAGTACGTCTAGCGGACGACCGGCGAACACCGGGGAGCTGTTTTTT. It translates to CASSTSSGRPANTGELFF. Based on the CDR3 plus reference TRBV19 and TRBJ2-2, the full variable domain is DGGITQSPKYLFRKEGQNVTLSCEQNLNHDAMYWYRQDPGQGLRLIYYSQIVNDFQKGDIAEGYSVSREKKESFPLTVTSAQKNPTAFYLCASSTSSGRPANTGELFFGEGSRLTVL.

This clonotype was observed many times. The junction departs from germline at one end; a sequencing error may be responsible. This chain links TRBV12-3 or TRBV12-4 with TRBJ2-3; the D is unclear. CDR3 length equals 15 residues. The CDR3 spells CASSLGRENTDTQYF. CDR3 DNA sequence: TGCGCCAGCAGCTTGGGAAGGGAAAACACAGATACGCAGTATTTT.